This TCR beta chain was captured in a study of T cell changes during pregnancy in multiple sclerosis. The CDR3 loop spans 14 amino acids. The trim removed 3 bases at V and 3 bases at J, leaving 3 bases unmatched. Germline CDR1 reads MGHRA; CDR2 reads YSYEKL. The table came from immunoSEQ multiplex PCR; TCRdb's copy has only in-frame clones and leaves some out. The sample shows around 71,000 clones, about 90% of them seen only once. Sequencing was performed on peripheral blood, taken after pregnancy. This chain uses TRBV4-1 with TRBJ2-7; 9 positions agree with TRBD1. This TCR was recovered from a female donor with multiple sclerosis, enrolled in a pregnancy study. CDR3 bases: TGCGCCAGCAGCCAGGGGACAGGGAACTACGAGCAGTACTTC. Translated: CASSQGTGNYEQYF.